The 11 T cell receptor beta chains below were found in one sample sequenced in a study of beta chain features in type 1 diabetes. Sequenced material consisted of expressed TCRB transcripts (all of the isolated RNA was reverse transcribed). The protocol was immunoSEQ multiplex PCR, while the TCRdb copy is restricted to in-frame clones and leaves out a portion. The table shows approximately 140,000 clones, with about 9.1% occurring only once. Sequenced material: central memory CD4+ T cells from blood. The origin of the receptors is a woman in her thirties or forties in good health.

The chain combines TRBV6-6 with TRBJ2-2, with a tentative D call TRBD1 (5 bases). The CDR3 has 15 amino acids. Between the trimmed V and J ends, which lost 10 bases and 2 bases, there was a span of 17 bases. Germline V gene sequence: CDR1 MNHNY, CDR2 SVGAGI (reference sequence). CDR3 residues: CATSQARGNTGELFF. CDR3 in DNA: TGTGCCACCTCTCAAGCAAGGGGAAACACCGGGGAGCTGTTTTTT.

This clone was observed a handful of times. The genes are TRBV6-5 and TRBJ2-2, with a weak D call TRBD1 (6 bases). CDR3 length: 13 amino acids. The germline V gene encodes CDR1 MNHEY and CDR2 SVGAGI. Trimming removed 5 bases from V and 5 bases from J, with 9 bases in between. The CDR3 DNA is TGTGCCAGCAGTCCACAGGGTACCGGGGAGCTGTTTTTT. This encodes CASSPQGTGELFF.

This clone has just a few counts. The genes are TRBV5-1 and TRBJ1-2, with a weak D call TRBD1 (6 bases). The germline gives CDR1 SGHRS, CDR2 YFSETQ. V lost 5 bases to trimming and J lost 5 bases, with 10 bases between them. This CDR3 spans 12 amino acids. The CDR3 reads CASSSGQYGYTF. The CDR3 DNA is TGCGCCAGCAGTTCTGGACAGTATGGCTACACCTTC.

CDR3 amino acids: CASSITGLSYGYTF. CDR3 nucleotide sequence: TGCGCCAGCAGCATCACCGGTCTCTCCTATGGCTACACCTTC. The V gene is TRBV4-1, the J gene TRBJ1-2; D remains ambiguous. V lost 5 bases, J lost 4 bases, and 14 bases lay in between. Germline CDR1 is MGHRA and CDR2 is YSYEKL. The CDR3 covers 14 residues.

The gene calls are TRBV6-5 and TRBJ1-2; 10 nucleotides agree with TRBD1. V lost 0 bases and J lost 5; bases outside the gene matches: 6. CDR1 and CDR2 (germline): MNHEY, SVGAGI. The CDR3 is made up of 16 amino acids. For the CDR3, the DNA is TGTGCCAGCAGTTACTCGACAGGGGGCTTAGGGTATGGCTACACCTTC. Translation gives CASSYSTGGLGYGYTF.

This clone turned up a few times. The chain combines TRBV7-9 with TRBJ2-5; D gene unclear. V was pared by 8 bases and J by 6 bases, with 4 bases between. The CDR3 contains 9 residues. Germline CDR1 is SEHNR and CDR2 is FQNEAQ (reference sequence). The CDR3 DNA is TGTGCCAGCGGGCAGACCCAGTACTTC. This encodes CASGQTQYF.

The table lists this clone with a few counts. The chain carries TRBV7-6 and TRBJ2-5; possibly TRBD2 for D (6 bases). The V and J ends lost 2 bases and 5 bases respectively, with 12 bases between them. The CDR3 runs 14 residues. Germline CDR1 is SGHVS and CDR2 is FNYEAQ. CDR3 coding DNA: TGTGCCAGCAGCTTAAATGGGGAGGAGGAGACCCAGTACTTC. This encodes CASSLNGEEETQYF.

CDR3 DNA sequence: TGTGCCAGCAGTTCGGTACGGGTGAATTCACCCCTCCACTTT. Translation: CASSSVRVNSPLHF. The chain recombines TRBV6-5 with TRBJ1-6; no reliable D call. The CDR3 is 14 amino acids. Per germline, CDR1 MNHEY and CDR2 SVGAGI. The V end lost 4 bases, the J end lost 7 bases, and 11 bases lay between the germline ends.

CDR3 nucleotide sequence: TGTGCCAGCAGCTTATCCAAAAACATTCAGTACTTC. This sequence encodes CASSLSKNIQYF. The chain employs TRBV21-1 and TRBJ2-4; TRBD2 is taken as the D call from the table, unchecked against the DNA. TRBV21-1 is reported as a pseudogene. This CDR3 comprises 12 residues.

This clone was picked up a small number of times. The chain uses TRBV28 and TRBJ1-2; D gene ambiguous. CDR3 length equals 14 residues. Germline V gene lookup returns CDR1 MDHEN and CDR2 SYDVKM. Trimming stripped 3 bases from V and 7 bases from J, with 15 bases between. In DNA form, the CDR3 reads TGTGCCAGCAGTTTGGGTCAGGCGTCCGGTGGCTACACCTTC. Its translation: CASSLGQASGGYTF.

The chain carries TRBV28 and TRBJ1-2; possibly TRBD1 for D (6 bases). The CDR3 totals 14 residues. Trimming shortened V by 8 bases and J by 4 bases, and 17 bases separated the two germline ends. CDR1 is MDHEN and CDR2 is SYDVKM in the germline V gene. The CDR3 loop is CASGEGGQTYGYTF. The CDR3 DNA reads as TGTGCCAGCGGAGAAGGGGGACAAACCTATGGCTACACCTTC.